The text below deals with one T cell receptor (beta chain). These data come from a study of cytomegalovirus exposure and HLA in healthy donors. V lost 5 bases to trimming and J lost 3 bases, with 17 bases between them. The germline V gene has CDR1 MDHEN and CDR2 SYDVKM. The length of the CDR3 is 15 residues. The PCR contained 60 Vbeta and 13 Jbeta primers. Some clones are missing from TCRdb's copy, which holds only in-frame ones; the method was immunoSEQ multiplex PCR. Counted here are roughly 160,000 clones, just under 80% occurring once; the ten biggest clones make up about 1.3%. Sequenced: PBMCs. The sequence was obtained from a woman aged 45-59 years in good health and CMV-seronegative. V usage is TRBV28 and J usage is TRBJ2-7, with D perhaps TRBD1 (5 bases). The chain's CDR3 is CASSPFGATNYEQYF. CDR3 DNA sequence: TGTGCCAGCAGTCCCTTTGGGGCGACGAACTACGAGCAGTACTTC.